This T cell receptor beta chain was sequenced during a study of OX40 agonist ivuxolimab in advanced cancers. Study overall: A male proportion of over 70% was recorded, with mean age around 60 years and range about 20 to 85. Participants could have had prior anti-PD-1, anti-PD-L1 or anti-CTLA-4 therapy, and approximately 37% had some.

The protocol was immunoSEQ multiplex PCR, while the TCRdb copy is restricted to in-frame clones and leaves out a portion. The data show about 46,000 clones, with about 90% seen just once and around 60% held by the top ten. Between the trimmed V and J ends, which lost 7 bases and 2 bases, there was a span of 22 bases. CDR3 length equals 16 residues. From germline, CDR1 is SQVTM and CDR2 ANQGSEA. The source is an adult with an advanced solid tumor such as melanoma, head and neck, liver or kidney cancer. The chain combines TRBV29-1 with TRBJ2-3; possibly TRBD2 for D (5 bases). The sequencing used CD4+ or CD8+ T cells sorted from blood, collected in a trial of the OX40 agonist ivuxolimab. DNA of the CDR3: TGCAGCGAAAAGATTAGGACTGGGAAGGACACAGATACGCAGTATTTT. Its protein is CSEKIRTGKDTDTQYF.